This record covers a single TCR beta chain. The antigen is unknown. PCR involved 60 Vbeta and 13 Jbeta primers. Assay used: immunoSEQ multiplex PCR; TCRdb lists only in-frame clones, some missing. The sample records about 200,000 clones, roughly 80% being singletons. The sample is drawn from a study of cytomegalovirus exposure and HLA in healthy donors. Study-level results: V- and J-gene trimming in TCR beta was tied to a missense DCLRE1C variant by an analysis performed later.

Losses at the gene ends were 8 bases for V and 6 bases for J; bases not matched to a gene: 7. The germline V gene has CDR1 SGHTA and CDR2 FQGNSA. This CDR3 region has 13 residues. This TCR was recovered from a man between 25 and 39 years old in good health and CMV-seronegative. The chain has TRBV7-2 and TRBJ2-3, with 8 bases fitting TRBD2. The sample comprised PBMCs. CDR3 region: CASRPGGWDTQYF. For the CDR3, the DNA is TGTGCCAGCCGACCGGGGGGGTGGGATACGCAGTATTTT.